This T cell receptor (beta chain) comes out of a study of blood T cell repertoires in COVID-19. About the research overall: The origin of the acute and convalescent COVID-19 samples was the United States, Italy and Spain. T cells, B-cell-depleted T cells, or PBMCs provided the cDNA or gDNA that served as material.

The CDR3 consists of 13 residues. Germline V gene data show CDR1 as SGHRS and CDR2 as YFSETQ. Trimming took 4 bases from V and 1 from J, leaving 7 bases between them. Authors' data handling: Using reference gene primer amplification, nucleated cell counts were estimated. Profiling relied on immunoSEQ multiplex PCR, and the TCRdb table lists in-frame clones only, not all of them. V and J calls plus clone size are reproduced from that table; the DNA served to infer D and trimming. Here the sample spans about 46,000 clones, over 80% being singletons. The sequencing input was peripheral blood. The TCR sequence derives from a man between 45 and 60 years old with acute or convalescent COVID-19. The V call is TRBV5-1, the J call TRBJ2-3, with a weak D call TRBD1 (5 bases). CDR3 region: CASSEQGTDTQYF. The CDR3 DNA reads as TGCGCCAGCAGCGAACAGGGCACAGATACGCAGTATTTT.